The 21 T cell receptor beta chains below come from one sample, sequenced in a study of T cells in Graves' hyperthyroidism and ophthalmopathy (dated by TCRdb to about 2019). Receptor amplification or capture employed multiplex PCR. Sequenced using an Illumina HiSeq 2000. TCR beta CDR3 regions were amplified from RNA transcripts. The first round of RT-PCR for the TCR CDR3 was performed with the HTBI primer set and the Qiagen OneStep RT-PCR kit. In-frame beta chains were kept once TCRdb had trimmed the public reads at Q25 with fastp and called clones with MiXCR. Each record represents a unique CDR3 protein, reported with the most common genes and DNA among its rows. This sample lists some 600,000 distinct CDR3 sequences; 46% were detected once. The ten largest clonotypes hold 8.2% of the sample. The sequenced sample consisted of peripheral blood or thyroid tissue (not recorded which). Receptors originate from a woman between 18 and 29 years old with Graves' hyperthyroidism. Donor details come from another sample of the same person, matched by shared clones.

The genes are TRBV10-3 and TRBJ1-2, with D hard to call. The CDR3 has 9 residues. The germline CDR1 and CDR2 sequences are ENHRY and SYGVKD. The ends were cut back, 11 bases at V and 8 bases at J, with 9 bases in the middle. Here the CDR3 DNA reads TGTGCCGTGGGGAACGGCTACACCTTC. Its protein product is CAVGNGYTF.

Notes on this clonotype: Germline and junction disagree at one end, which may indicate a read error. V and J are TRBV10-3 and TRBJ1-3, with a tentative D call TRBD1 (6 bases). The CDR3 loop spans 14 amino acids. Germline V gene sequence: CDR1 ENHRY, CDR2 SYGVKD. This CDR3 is CASSEGGVGNTIYF. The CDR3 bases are TGTGCCAGCAGTGAAGGGGGTGTAGGAAACACCATATATTTT.

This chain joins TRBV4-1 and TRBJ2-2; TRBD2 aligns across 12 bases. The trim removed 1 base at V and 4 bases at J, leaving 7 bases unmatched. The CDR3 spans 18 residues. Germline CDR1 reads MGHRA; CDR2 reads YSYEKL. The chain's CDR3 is CASSQGTSGTIRTGELFF. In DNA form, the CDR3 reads TGCGCCAGCAGCCAAGGGACTAGCGGGACGATACGCACCGGGGAGCTGTTTTTT.

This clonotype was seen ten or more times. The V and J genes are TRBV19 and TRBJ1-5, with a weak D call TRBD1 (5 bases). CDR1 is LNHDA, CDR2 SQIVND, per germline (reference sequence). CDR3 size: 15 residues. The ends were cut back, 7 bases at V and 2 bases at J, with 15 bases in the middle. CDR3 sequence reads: CASTMGVSGNQPQHF. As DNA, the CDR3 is TGTGCCAGTACCATGGGGGTTAGCGGCAATCAGCCCCAGCATTTT.

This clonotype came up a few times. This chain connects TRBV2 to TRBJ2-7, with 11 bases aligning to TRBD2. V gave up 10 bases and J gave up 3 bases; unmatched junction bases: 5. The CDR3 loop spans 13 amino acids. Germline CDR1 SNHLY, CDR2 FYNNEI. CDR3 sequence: CATGTSGYYEQYF. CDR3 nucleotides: TGTGCCACAGGGACTAGCGGTTACTACGAGCAGTACTTC.

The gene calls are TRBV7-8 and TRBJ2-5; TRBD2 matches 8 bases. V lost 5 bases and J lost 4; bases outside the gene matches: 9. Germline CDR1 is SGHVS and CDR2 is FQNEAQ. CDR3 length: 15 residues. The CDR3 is CASSPQSGSRETQYF. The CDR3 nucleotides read TGTGCCAGCAGCCCTCAAAGCGGGAGTAGAGAGACCCAGTACTTC.

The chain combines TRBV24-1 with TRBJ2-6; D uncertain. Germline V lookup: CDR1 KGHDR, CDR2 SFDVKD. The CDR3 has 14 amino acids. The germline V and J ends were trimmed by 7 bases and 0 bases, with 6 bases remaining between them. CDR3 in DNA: TGTGCCACCAGGCCGTCCTCTGGGGCCAACGTCCTGACTTTC. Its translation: CATRPSSGANVLTF.

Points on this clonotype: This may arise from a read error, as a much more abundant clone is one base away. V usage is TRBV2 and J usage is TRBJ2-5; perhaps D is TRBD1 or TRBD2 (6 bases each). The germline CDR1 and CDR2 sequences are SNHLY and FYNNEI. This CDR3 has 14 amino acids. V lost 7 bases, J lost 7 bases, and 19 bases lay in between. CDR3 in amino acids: CASIPWGRRGTQYF. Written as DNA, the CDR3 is TGTGCCAGCATCCCCTGGGGGCGGCGGGGGACCCAGTACTTC.

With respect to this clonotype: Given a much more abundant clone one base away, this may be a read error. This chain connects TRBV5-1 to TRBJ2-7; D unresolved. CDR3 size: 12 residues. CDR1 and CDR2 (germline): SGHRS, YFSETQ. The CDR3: CASSLNVYVQYF. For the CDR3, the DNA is TGCGCCAGCAGCTTGAACGTCTACGTGCAGTACTTC.

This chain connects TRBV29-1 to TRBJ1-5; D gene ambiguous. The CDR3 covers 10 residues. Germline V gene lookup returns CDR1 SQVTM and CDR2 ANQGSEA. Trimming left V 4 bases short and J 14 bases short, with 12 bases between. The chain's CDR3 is CSVVTNYEHF. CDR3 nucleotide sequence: TGCAGCGTTGTTACGAACTACGAGCATTTT.

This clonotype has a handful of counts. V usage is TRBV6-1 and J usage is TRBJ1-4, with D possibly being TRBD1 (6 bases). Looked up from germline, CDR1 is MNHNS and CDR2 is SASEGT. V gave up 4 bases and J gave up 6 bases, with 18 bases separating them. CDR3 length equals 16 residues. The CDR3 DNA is TGTGCCAGCAGTGGACAGGACCCCTCAAAGGATGAAAAACTGTTTTTT. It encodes CASSGQDPSKDEKLFF.

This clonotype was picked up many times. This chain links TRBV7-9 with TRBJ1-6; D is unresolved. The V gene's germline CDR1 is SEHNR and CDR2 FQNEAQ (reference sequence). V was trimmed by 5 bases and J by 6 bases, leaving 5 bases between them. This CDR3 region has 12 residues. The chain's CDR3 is CASSPLNSPLHF. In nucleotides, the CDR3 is TGTGCCAGCAGCCCCCTTAATTCACCCCTCCACTTT. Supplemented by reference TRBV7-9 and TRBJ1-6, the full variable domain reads DTGVSQNPRHKITKRGQNVTFRCDPISEHNRLYWYRQTLGQGPEFLTYFQNEAQLEKSRLLSDRFSAERPKGSFSTLEIQRTEQGDSAMYLCASSPLNSPLHFGNGTRLTVT.

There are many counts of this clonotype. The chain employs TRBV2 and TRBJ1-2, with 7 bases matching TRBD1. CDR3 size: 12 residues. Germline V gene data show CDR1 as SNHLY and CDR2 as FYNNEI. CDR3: CAAGGGYYGYTF. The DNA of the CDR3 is TGTGCAGCAGGGGGAGGATACTATGGCTACACCTTC.

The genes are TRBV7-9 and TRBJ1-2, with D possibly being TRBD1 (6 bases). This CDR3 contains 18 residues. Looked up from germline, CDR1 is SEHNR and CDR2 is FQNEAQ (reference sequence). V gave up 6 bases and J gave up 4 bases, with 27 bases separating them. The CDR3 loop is CASSSLRDGTPLTYGYTF. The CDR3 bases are TGTGCCAGCAGTTCGCTCCGCGATGGGACACCCTTGACCTATGGCTACACCTTC. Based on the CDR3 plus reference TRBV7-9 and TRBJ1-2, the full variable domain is DTGVSQNPRHKITKRGQNVTFRCDPISEHNRLYWYRQTLGQGPEFLTYFQNEAQLEKSRLLSDRFSAERPKGSFSTLEIQRTEQGDSAMYLCASSSLRDGTPLTYGYTFGSGTRLTVV.

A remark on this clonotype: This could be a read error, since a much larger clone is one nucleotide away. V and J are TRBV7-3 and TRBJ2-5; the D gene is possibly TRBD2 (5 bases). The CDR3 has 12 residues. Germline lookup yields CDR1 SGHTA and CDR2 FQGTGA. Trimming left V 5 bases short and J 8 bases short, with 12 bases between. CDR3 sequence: CASSRPGSTQYF. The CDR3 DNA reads TGTGCCAGCAGCCGTCCGGGATCCACCCAGTACTTC. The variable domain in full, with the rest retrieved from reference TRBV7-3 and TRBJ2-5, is GAGVSQTPSNKVTEKGKYVELRCDPISGHTALYWYRQSLGQGPEFLIYFQGTGAADDSGLPNDRFFAVRPEGSVSTLKIQRTERGDSAVYLCASSRPGSTQYFGPGTRLLVL.

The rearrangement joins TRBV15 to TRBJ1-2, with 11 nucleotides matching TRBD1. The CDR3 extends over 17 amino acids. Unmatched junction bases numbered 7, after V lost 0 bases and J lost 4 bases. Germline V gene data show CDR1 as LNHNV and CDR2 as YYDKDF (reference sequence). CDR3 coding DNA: TGTGCCACCAGCAGAGATTCTTCCGGACAGGGGGCCTATGGCTACACCTTC. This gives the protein CATSRDSSGQGAYGYTF.

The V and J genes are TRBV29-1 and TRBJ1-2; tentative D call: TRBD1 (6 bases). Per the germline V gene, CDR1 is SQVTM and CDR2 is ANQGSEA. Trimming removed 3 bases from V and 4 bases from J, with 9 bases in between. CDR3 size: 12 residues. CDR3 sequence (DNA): TGCAGCGTTGACCAGGGGATCTATGGCTACACCTTC. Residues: CSVDQGIYGYTF.

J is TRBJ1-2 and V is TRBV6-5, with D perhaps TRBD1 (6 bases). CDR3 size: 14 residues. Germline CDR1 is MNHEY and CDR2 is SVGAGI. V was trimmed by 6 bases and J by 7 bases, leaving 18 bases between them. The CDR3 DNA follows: TGTGCCAGCAGGGAGGGGGGCGAAAACGTTGGCTACACCTTC. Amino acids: CASREGGENVGYTF.

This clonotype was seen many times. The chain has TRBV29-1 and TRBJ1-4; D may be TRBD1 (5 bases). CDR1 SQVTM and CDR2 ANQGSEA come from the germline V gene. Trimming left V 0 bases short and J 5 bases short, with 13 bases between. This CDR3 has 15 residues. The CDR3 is CSVEDRKTGNEKLFF. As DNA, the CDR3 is TGCAGCGTTGAAGATCGGAAAACAGGCAATGAAAAACTGTTTTTT.

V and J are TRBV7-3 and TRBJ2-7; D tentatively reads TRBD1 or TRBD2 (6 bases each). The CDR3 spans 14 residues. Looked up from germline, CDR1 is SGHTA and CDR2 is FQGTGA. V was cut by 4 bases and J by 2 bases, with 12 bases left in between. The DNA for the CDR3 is TGTGCCAGCAGCTCGAGGGGGGTAGCCTACGAGCAGTACTTC. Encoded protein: CASSSRGVAYEQYF.

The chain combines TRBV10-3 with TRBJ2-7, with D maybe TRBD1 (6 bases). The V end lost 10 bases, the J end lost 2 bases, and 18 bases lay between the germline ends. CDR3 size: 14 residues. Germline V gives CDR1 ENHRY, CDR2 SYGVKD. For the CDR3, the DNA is TGTGCCACCATGGGGCAGGGGAATCCCTACGAGCAGTACTTC. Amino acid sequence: CATMGQGNPYEQYF.